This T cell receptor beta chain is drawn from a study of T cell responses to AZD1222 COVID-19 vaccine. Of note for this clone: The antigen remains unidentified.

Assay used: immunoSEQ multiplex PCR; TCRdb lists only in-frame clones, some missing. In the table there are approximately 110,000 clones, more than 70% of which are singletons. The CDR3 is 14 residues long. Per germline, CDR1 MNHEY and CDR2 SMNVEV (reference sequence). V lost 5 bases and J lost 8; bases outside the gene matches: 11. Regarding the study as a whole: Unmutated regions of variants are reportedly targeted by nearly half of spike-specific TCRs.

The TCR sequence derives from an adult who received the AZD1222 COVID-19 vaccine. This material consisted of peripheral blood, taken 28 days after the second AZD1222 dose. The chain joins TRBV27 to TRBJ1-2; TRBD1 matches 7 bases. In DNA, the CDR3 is TGTGCCAGCAGTCCTGCGACAGGGTATCAAGGCTACACCTTC. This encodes CASSPATGYQGYTF.